Here is one T cell receptor beta chain with its context. Antigen unknown. This sample is drawn from a study of cytomegalovirus exposure and HLA in healthy donors. Study-level results: The study had only CMV serostatus as immune exposure information. Some V segments could not be told apart, so they were left out, TRBV6-2 and TRBV6-3 among them. The listing of roughly 160 TCR beta chains classed them as cytomegalovirus-associated.

Vbeta (60) and Jbeta (13) primers were used in the PCR. In the authors' methods: Some 12 million shared chains were among the 80 million or so unique TCR beta chains that a later analysis counted. The protocol was immunoSEQ multiplex PCR, while the TCRdb copy is restricted to in-frame clones and leaves out a portion. The DNA gave D and trimming, while V, J and clone size come from that table. The profile shows over 50,000 clones, over 75% of them singletons. The J segment lost 6 bases and the V segment lost 2 bases, leaving 10 bases of the junction unmatched. CDR1 SGHVS and CDR2 FNYEAQ come from the germline V gene. The length of the CDR3 is 17 residues.

This receptor was taken from a man between 18 and 29 years old in good health and CMV-seronegative. The chain carries TRBV7-6 and TRBJ2-2, with 9 bases matching TRBD1. Specimen: PBMCs. Written as DNA, the CDR3 is TGTGCCAGCAGCTTAAATCCCGGACAGGGGAAGCCCGGGGAGCTGTTTTTT. Translated, it gives CASSLNPGQGKPGELFF.